These 28 T cell receptor beta chains share one sample of origin, sequenced in a study of blood T cell repertoires in COVID-19. Produced via immunoSEQ multiplex PCR; TCRdb's table is partial and in-frame only. The table records some 100,000 clones, more than 75% of them present only once. Sequencing input: peripheral blood. The receptors stem from a woman aged 80 or over with active COVID-19.

The gene calls are TRBV30 and TRBJ1-4; D is uncertain. Germline CDR1 reads GTSNPN; CDR2 reads SVGIG (reference sequence). The CDR3 totals 14 residues. V lost 2 bases and J 5 bases, leaving 12 bases between the germline ends. The CDR3 DNA reads TGTGCCTGGAGTCCTTTGGGCCTAAATGAAAAACTGTTTTTT. It is translated as CAWSPLGLNEKLFF.

The CDR3 DNA follows: TGCGCCAGCAGCTTAAATACAGAGTACGAGCAGTACTTC. The encoded protein is CASSLNTEYEQYF. This chain connects TRBV5-1 to TRBJ2-7; D is undetermined. Germline values: CDR1 SGHRS, CDR2 YFSETQ. The CDR3 runs 13 residues. V lost 2 bases and J lost 4, with 10 bases in between. The variable domain in full, with the rest retrieved from reference TRBV5-1 and TRBJ2-7, is KAGVTQTPRYLIKTRGQQVTLSCSPISGHRSVSWYQQTPGQGLQFLFEYFSETQRNKGNFPGRFSGRQFSNSRSEMNVSTLELGDSALYLCASSLNTEYEQYFGPGTRLTVT.

The rearrangement uses TRBV7-3 and TRBJ2-2, with D perhaps matching TRBD2 (6 bases). Germline-derived CDR1 and CDR2 are SGHTA and FQGTGA. The CDR3 consists of 16 residues. Trimming left V 1 base short and J 5 bases short, with 14 bases between. The chain's CDR3 is CASSLITGAGTGELFF. The CDR3 DNA sequence: TGTGCCAGCAGCTTAATAACGGGAGCAGGGACCGGGGAGCTGTTTTTT. Based on the CDR3 plus reference TRBV7-3 and TRBJ2-2, the full variable domain is GAGVSQTPSNKVTEKGKYVELRCDPISGHTALYWYRQSLGQGPEFLIYFQGTGAADDSGLPNDRFFAVRPEGSVSTLKIQRTERGDSAVYLCASSLITGAGTGELFFGEGSRLTVL.

The chain uses TRBV4-2 and TRBJ2-1; TRBD2 aligns across 11 bases. V lost 1 base and J lost 4; bases outside the gene matches: 6. The CDR3 loop spans 17 amino acids. Germline CDR1 LGHNA, CDR2 YNFKEQ. The CDR3 DNA is TGTGCCAGCAGCCAAGGCCCCGGACTAGCGGGTTACAATGAGCAGTTCTTC. The encoded protein is CASSQGPGLAGYNEQFF.

This chain joins TRBV4-1 and TRBJ2-7; TRBD2 might be the D (6 bases). In germline, CDR1 is MGHRA, CDR2 YSYEKL. V was shortened by 5 bases and J by 2 bases, with 10 bases between the two germline ends. This CDR3 is 13 amino acids long. CDR3 sequence (DNA): TGCGCCAGCAGCGGTAGCGGACCCTACGAGCAGTACTTC. Translation gives CASSGSGPYEQYF.

This chain's CDR3 is CASRDYINYNEQFF. The DNA for the CDR3 is TGTGCCAGCAGGGACTATATAAACTACAATGAGCAGTTCTTC. This chain uses TRBV2 with TRBJ2-1; tentative D call: TRBD2 (6 bases). Trimming took 6 bases from V and 3 from J, leaving 12 bases between them. Germline assignment: CDR1 SNHLY and CDR2 FYNNEI. The CDR3 consists of 14 residues.

V gene TRBV7-6 combines with J gene TRBJ2-5, with TRBD1 matching 7 bases. The CDR3 runs to 14 residues. After removal of 3 bases from V and 5 bases from J, the junction contained 6 bases not matched to a gene. Looked up from germline, CDR1 is SGHVS and CDR2 is FNYEAQ. The DNA of the CDR3 is TGTGCCAGCAGCTTCGGACAGGCGCGGGAGACCCAGTACTTC. Encoded protein: CASSFGQARETQYF.

The chain joins TRBV9 to TRBJ2-1; 9 nucleotides agree with TRBD2. CDR3 size: 15 residues. Germline CDR1 reads SGDLS; CDR2 reads YYNGEE. V shed 2 bases and J 0 bases; nucleotides not matched to a gene: 0. The CDR3 spells CASSVSGSSYNEQFF. The CDR3 nucleotides read TGTGCCAGCAGCGTTAGCGGGAGCTCCTACAATGAGCAGTTCTTC.

V and J are TRBV5-4 and TRBJ1-6, with D tentatively TRBD1 (6 bases). The length of the CDR3 is 15 residues. Germline CDR1 is SGHNT and CDR2 is YYREEE (reference sequence). The germline V and J ends were trimmed by 1 base and 6 bases, with 11 bases remaining between them. The CDR3 DNA reads as TGTGCCAGCAGCTTGAATAGGGGGTTTAATTCACCCCTCCACTTT. Its protein is CASSLNRGFNSPLHF. Drawing the rest from reference TRBV5-4 and TRBJ1-6, the complete variable domain is ETGVTQSPTHLIKTRGQQVTLRCSSQSGHNTVSWYQQALGQGPQFIFQYYREEENGRGNFPPRFSGLQFPNYSSELNVNALELDDSALYLCASSLNRGFNSPLHFGNGTRLTVT.

This clone was recorded only once. The J gene is TRBJ1-5, the V gene TRBV24-1, with D possibly TRBD1 on 6 matching bases. From germline, CDR1 is KGHDR and CDR2 SFDVKD. The CDR3 runs 19 residues. The V gene lost 4 bases and the J gene lost 6 bases, with 27 bases spanning the gap. The CDR3 here is CATSDQLKLQGVRAQPQHF. The CDR3 coding sequence is TGTGCCACCAGTGACCAACTGAAACTACAGGGTGTAAGAGCTCAGCCCCAGCATTTT.

The chain is built from TRBV4-3 and TRBJ1-4; maybe TRBD1 (5 bases). Trimming removed 3 bases from V and 6 bases from J, with 11 bases in between. The CDR3 loop spans 14 amino acids. Germline CDR1 reads LGHNA; CDR2 reads YSLEER. This chain's CDR3 is CASSQGAGYEKLFF. The DNA of the CDR3 is TGCGCCAGCAGCCAGGGCGCAGGGTATGAAAAACTGTTTTTT.

The chain combines TRBV6-5 with TRBJ1-1; TRBD1 matches at 9 bases. This CDR3 is 14 amino acids long. J was trimmed by 11 bases and V by 5 bases; bases with no gene match: 12. Germline lookup yields CDR1 MNHEY and CDR2 SVGAGI. This CDR3 is CASSLKPETGGAFF. CDR3 in DNA: TGTGCCAGCAGTCTTAAACCGGAGACAGGGGGGGCTTTCTTT.

About this clone itself: The junction differs from germline at one of its ends, possibly a read error. The chain combines TRBV27 with TRBJ2-6; maybe TRBD1 (6 bases). This CDR3 comprises 15 residues. Looked up from germline, CDR1 is MNHEY and CDR2 is SMNVEV (reference sequence). CDR3 protein: CATGTPSSGANVLTF. CDR3 sequence (DNA): TGCGCAACCGGGACACCAAGCTCTGGGGCCAACGTCCTGACTTTC.

This clone was counted once. The rearrangement joins TRBV7-9 to TRBJ2-1, with 9 nucleotides matching TRBD2. The CDR3 consists of 15 residues. Germline trimming cut 3 bases from V and 6 bases from J; bases unmatched to any gene: 6. Germline V gene lookup returns CDR1 SEHNR and CDR2 FQNEAQ (reference sequence). The CDR3 DNA is TGTGCCAGCAGCTTTAGTGGACTAGCGATCAATGAGCAGTTCTTC. Translating it yields CASSFSGLAINEQFF.

The CDR3 DNA reads as TGTGCCAGCAGCCAGCGCGTGGATTCACCCCTCCACTTT. Its translation is CASSQRVDSPLHF. The V call is TRBV3-1 (or the pseudogene TRBV3-2), the J call TRBJ1-6; no reliable D call. The CDR3 covers 13 residues. Germline lookup yields CDR1 LGHDT and CDR2 YNNKEL (reference sequence). V lost 3 bases, J lost 8 bases, and 8 bases lay in between.

The chain carries TRBV28 and TRBJ2-7; no clear D. The CDR3 covers 14 residues. Deletions cut 2 bases from V and 3 bases from J, with 11 bases between. Germline CDR1 MDHEN, CDR2 SYDVKM. The CDR3, as DNA: TGTGCCAGCAGTTTACGATGGGCCCACTACGAGCAGTACTTC. It is translated as CASSLRWAHYEQYF.

The rearrangement uses TRBV6-2 or TRBV6-3 and TRBJ2-3; tentative D call: TRBD2 (6 bases). The germline gives CDR1 MNHEY, CDR2 SVGEGT. Deletions cut 2 bases from V and 1 base from J, with 22 bases between. CDR3 length: 19 residues. The CDR3 sequence: CASSYGTVLASSGTDTQYF. In DNA form, the CDR3 reads TGTGCCAGCAGTTACGGAACCGTACTAGCATCCTCTGGCACAGATACGCAGTATTTT.

The chain has TRBV9 and TRBJ1-2, with D maybe TRBD1 (6 bases). The CDR3 has 12 residues. The germline CDR1 and CDR2 sequences are SGDLS and YYNGEE. V dropped 3 bases and J dropped 7 bases, with 10 bases sitting between them. The CDR3 bases are TGTGCCAGCAGCGAAGCAGGGGCTGGCTACACCTTC. Encoded protein: CASSEAGAGYTF. The entire variable domain, with the rest obtained from reference TRBV9 and TRBJ1-2, is as follows: DSGVTQTPKHLITATGQRVTLRCSPRSGDLSVYWYQQSLDQGLQFLIQYYNGEERAKGNILERFSAQQFPDLHSELNLSSLELGDSALYFCASSEAGAGYTFGSGTRLTVV.

The rearrangement uses TRBV6-2 or TRBV6-3 and TRBJ1-5; D uncertain. Germline V gene data show CDR1 as MNHEY and CDR2 as SVGEGT. The CDR3 is 17 amino acids. The V gene lost 4 bases and the J gene lost 0 bases, with 16 bases spanning the gap. CDR3 loop: CASSSRRVSYSNQPQHF. For the CDR3, the DNA is TGTGCCAGCAGTTCCAGGCGGGTTAGTTATAGCAATCAGCCCCAGCATTTT.

This sequence joins TRBV14 and TRBJ2-1; TRBD1 aligns across 7 bases. The junction had 10 bases not matched to a gene; V was cut back by 5 bases and J by 12 bases. The CDR3 is 13 amino acids. CDR1 SGHDN and CDR2 FVKESK come from the germline V gene. The CDR3 region has the DNA TGTGCCAGCAGCAAATACAGGGGAAGTGGGCAGTTCTTC. Its translation is CASSKYRGSGQFF.

The chain joins TRBV4-1 to TRBJ1-6, with D unclear. CDR1 MGHRA and CDR2 YSYEKL come from the germline V gene. CDR3 size: 16 residues. V lost 6 bases and J lost 5, with 17 bases in between. CDR3 nucleotides: TGCGCCAGCAGTTACTTCGCCGGGAGGGATAATTCACCCCTCCACTTT. Its translation is CASSYFAGRDNSPLHF.

This sequence joins TRBV5-1 and TRBJ2-1; 12 bases are shared with TRBD1. The CDR3 runs 16 residues. CDR1 and CDR2 (germline): SGHRS, YFSETQ. Unmatched junction bases numbered 7, after V lost 1 base and J lost 8 bases. DNA of the CDR3: TGCGCCAGCAGCTTGAAGGGACAGGGGGCTTTTGATGAGCAGTTCTTC. Protein product: CASSLKGQGAFDEQFF.

A single count supports this clone. This chain uses TRBV28 with TRBJ2-7; 10 bases agree with TRBD1. The CDR3 runs 13 residues. V gave up 8 bases and J gave up 8 bases; unmatched junction bases: 9. Germline CDR1 MDHEN, CDR2 SYDVKM. CDR3 residues: CASRTGGKNKQYF. The CDR3 bases are TGTGCCAGCCGGACAGGGGGGAAGAACAAGCAGTACTTC.

This clone was observed once. The chain links TRBV5-1 to TRBJ2-7; 7 nucleotides agree with TRBD1. The CDR3 loop spans 14 amino acids. The V gene end was trimmed by 4 bases and the J gene end by 4 bases; junction bases not matched to a gene: 8. The germline V gene encodes CDR1 SGHRS and CDR2 YFSETQ. The DNA of the CDR3 is TGCGCCAGCAGCCCTACGGACAGGATTTACGAGCAGTACTTC. The encoded protein is CASSPTDRIYEQYF.

The chain carries TRBV7-2 and TRBJ2-1; 12 nucleotides align to TRBD2. This CDR3 has 15 residues. J gave up 7 bases and V 4 bases, and 5 bases lay outside the gene matches. Germline values: CDR1 SGHTA, CDR2 FQGNSA. The CDR3 is CASSSTSGSENEQFF. CDR3 coding DNA: TGTGCCAGCAGCTCGACTAGCGGGAGTGAAAATGAGCAGTTCTTC.

This clone has only one observation. The chain joins TRBV5-1 to TRBJ2-5; 7 nucleotides match TRBD2. The V segment lost 5 bases and the J segment 5 bases; nucleotides outside the gene matches: 12. From germline, CDR1 is SGHRS and CDR2 YFSETQ. The CDR3 contains 15 residues. CDR3 nucleotide sequence: TGCGCCAGCAGGGCTTCGGGCGGGAGTGGCGAGACCCAGTACTTC. This translates into CASRASGGSGETQYF.

V gene TRBV2 combines with J gene TRBJ2-5; a possible D gene is TRBD2 (5 bases). V lost 4 bases and J lost 2, with 11 bases in between. Per the germline V gene, CDR1 is SNHLY and CDR2 is FYNNEI. The CDR3 has 14 amino acids. The CDR3 nucleotides read TGTGCCAGCAGTGTGTCTTCGGGACAAGAGACCCAGTACTTC. This encodes CASSVSSGQETQYF.

This chain connects TRBV10-3 to TRBJ1-4; D is possibly TRBD1 (5 bases). Germline V CDR1 and CDR2: ENHRY, SYGVKD. The V gene lost 0 bases and the J gene lost 0 bases, with 11 bases spanning the gap. The CDR3 is made up of 17 amino acids. This CDR3 is CAISESVGGSTNEKLFF. CDR3 in DNA: TGTGCCATCAGTGAGTCGGTCGGGGGGTCAACTAATGAAAAACTGTTTTTT.